This is a list of T cell receptor beta chains from one sample in a study of cytomegalovirus exposure and HLA in healthy donors. This table comes from immunoSEQ multiplex PCR, and its TCRdb copy is limited to in-frame clones, with some not included. The table for this sample gives 200,000 to 250,000 clones. The sample consisted of PBMCs. The receptors come from a girl aged 2 to 9 in good health and CMV-seropositive. Both conserved end residues are trimmed from each CDR3.

j_call v_call cdr3_aa
TRBJ2-5 TRBV7-2 ASSLLGGGTETQY
TRBJ2-1 TRBV28 ASSLTLAVNEQF
TRBJ2-4 TRBV30 AWSPGENIQY
TRBJ2-2 TRBV28 ASSPNFSGSGELF
TRBJ1-1 TRBV27 ASRVPGQKNTEAF
TRBJ2-6 TRBV5-1 ASSLYRTSGANVLT
TRBJ2-2 TRBV5-1 ASSPTTGTGELF
TRBJ2-7 TRBV7-2 ASSLGRSVAHSYEQY
TRBJ1-2 TRBV19 ASSPGQVQAYYGYT
TRBJ2-7 TRBV7-8 ASSIQGELR
TRBJ2-7 TRBV18 ASSPGLAGYEQY
TRBJ1-1 TRBV19 ASNSLQGDTEAF
TRBJ2-1 TRBV30 AWSSVLANEQF
TRBJ2-2 TRBV5-1 ASSLEPGGTNTGELF
TRBJ2-7 TRBV28 ASNLVEESEQY
TRBJ2-1 TRBV5-1 ASSLTGKNEQF
TRBJ2-1 TRBV18 ASSDLEGLAGRILYNEQF
TRBJ1-1 TRBV20-1 SAREDREAF
TRBJ2-1 TRBV11-2 ASSLKAGGYYNEQF
TRBJ2-1 TRBV7-8 ASSSFRLAKSYNEQF
TRBJ2-7 TRBV28 ASSLEQGLAYEQY
TRBJ1-2 TRBV6-5 ASSYSSRAGYT
TRBJ2-1 TRBV10-1 ASSGGQLNEQF
TRBJ2-1 TRBV11-2 ASSITSGRGEQF
TRBJ2-1 TRBV6-5 ASRPGTSAYNEQF
TRBJ2-7 TRBV5-4 ASSLRARGSEQY
TRBJ2-3 TRBV5-1 ASGLGRPTDTQY
TRBJ2-7 TRBV5-1 ASSLDTRAYEQY
TRBJ2-7 TRBV11-2 ASSLPGQASYEQY
TRBJ1-2 TRBV2 ASSDRVEGYT
TRBJ2-5 TRBV4-1 ASSQDEETQY
TRBJ2-7 TRBV5-8 ASSFGTGYYEQY
TRBJ2-1 TRBV28 ASRGGVGTYNEQF
TRBJ2-7 TRBV4-1 ASSQAETGAYEQY
TRBJ1-5 TRBV5-6 ASSLVSGDQPQH
TRBJ2-5 TRBV5-1 ASSSPQREQY
TRBJ1-3 TRBV6-1 ASIGVVDSGNTIY
TRBJ1-1 TRBV9 ASSARQGNTEAF
TRBJ2-6 TRBV2 ASSARVPGANVLT
TRBJ2-7 TRBV7-9 ASSPPGTHPYEQY
TRBJ1-1 TRBV5-5 ASSSRTGGGNTEAF
TRBJ2-2 TRBV5-6 ASSFYTGELF
TRBJ2-7 TRBV6-5 ASSRPGTSSNEQY
TRBJ2-7 TRBV28 ASTPSGLLLYEQY
TRBJ2-1 TRBV5-4 ASSRTSGRIYNEQF
TRBJ2-2 TRBV10-1 ASSAGGELF
TRBJ2-2 TRBV29-1 SVIANRGAGELF
TRBJ1-4 TRBV4-1 ASSQRREKLF
TRBJ2-7 TRBV7-9 ASSLDISGSSYEQY
TRBJ2-1 TRBV27 ASSSRGTTLDNEQF